These 15 T cell receptor beta chains were all obtained from the same sample, sequenced in a study of blood T cell repertoires in COVID-19. The repertoire was sequenced with immunoSEQ multiplex PCR; TCRdb's copy has only in-frame clones and lacks some. The sample lists tens of thousands of clones, 88% seen once, with roughly 6.3% in the top ten. Input material: peripheral blood. The origin of the receptors is a human donor in a cohort sampled during active COVID-19.

The chain joins TRBV29-1 to TRBJ1-4; D is unclear. V was shortened by 1 base and J by 8 bases, with 5 bases between the two germline ends. Germline CDR1 is SQVTM and CDR2 is ANQGSEA. This CDR3 comprises 11 residues. The CDR3 DNA is TGCAGCGTTGAAGTAATGGAAAAACTGTTTTTT. Its protein product is CSVEVMEKLFF.

This clone has just a few counts. The V gene is TRBV3-1 (or the pseudogene TRBV3-2), the J gene TRBJ2-7, with TRBD2 identical over 7 bases. This CDR3 comprises 12 residues. Trimming at V came to 5 bases and at J to 6 bases, leaving 4 bases not matched to a gene. CDR1 is LGHDT, CDR2 YNNKEL, per germline (reference sequence). The CDR3 here is CASSTSESEQYF. Written as DNA, the CDR3 is TGTGCCAGCAGCACTAGCGAGAGCGAGCAGTACTTC.

As concerns this clone: Within the sample, other DNA sequences also encode this same CDR3. The genes are TRBV4-2 and TRBJ2-1; 11 bases align to TRBD1. CDR1 and CDR2 (germline): LGHNA, YNFKEQ. After removal of 5 bases from V and 9 bases from J, the junction contained 21 bases not matched to a gene. This CDR3 has 19 residues. As DNA, the CDR3 is TGTGCCAGCAGCTCCTACGGGACAGGGGGGCGCGGGGGGCCGGGTGAGCAGTTCTTC. This codes for CASSSYGTGGRGGPGEQFF.

The rearrangement links TRBV5-1 to TRBJ2-3, with 8 bases aligning to TRBD1. This CDR3 comprises 15 residues. Germline CDR1 reads SGHRS; CDR2 reads YFSETQ. V was clipped by 0 bases and J by 3 bases; unmatched bases: 3. CDR3 nucleotide sequence: TGCGCCAGCAGCTTGGGCAGGGGGCGAACAGATACGCAGTATTTT. This codes for CASSLGRGRTDTQYF.

This clone is a singleton in its sample. The V gene is TRBV9, the J gene TRBJ1-1; D is perhaps TRBD1 (5 bases). V dropped 3 bases and J dropped 1 base, with 10 bases sitting between them. This CDR3 comprises 14 residues. Per the germline V gene, CDR1 is SGDLS and CDR2 is YYNGEE. As DNA, the CDR3 is TGTGCCAGCAGCGAACAGGAGCGGAACACTGAAGCTTTCTTT. This sequence encodes CASSEQERNTEAFF.

The chain combines TRBV21-1 with TRBJ2-5; TRBD1, the table's D call, lacks a check against the DNA. TRBV21-1 is described as a pseudogene. The CDR3 has 22 residues. CDR3 nucleotides: TGTGCCAGCAGCACCGTGTCAATTAGGTCCCGCCGAGGACAGGGGAAGCGAGAGACCCAGTACTTC. Its translation: CASSTVSIRSRRGQGKRETQYF.

The chain has TRBV5-5 and TRBJ2-5; D unresolved. V shed 2 bases and J shed 0 bases, with 2 bases lying between them. In germline, CDR1 is SGHKS, CDR2 YYEKEE (reference sequence). This CDR3 is 12 amino acids long. The CDR3 sequence is CASSFYQETQYF. The CDR3 nucleotides are TGTGCCAGCAGCTTCTACCAAGAGACCCAGTACTTC.

V gene TRBV5-1 combines with J gene TRBJ2-1, with TRBD2 matching over 11 bases. The length of the CDR3 is 16 residues. Per germline, CDR1 SGHRS and CDR2 YFSETQ. With V trimmed by 0 bases and J by 8 bases, 7 bases remained unmatched. CDR3 bases: TGCGCCAGCAGCTTGGCCCTAGCGGGGGGTTTATATGAGCAGTTCTTC. The encoded protein is CASSLALAGGLYEQFF.

The chain combines TRBV10-3 with TRBJ2-3, with TRBD2 identical over 7 bases. The V and J ends lost 7 bases and 2 bases, in that order; junction bases with no gene match: 9. CDR3 size: 15 residues. The V gene's germline CDR1 is ENHRY and CDR2 SYGVKD. In DNA, the CDR3 is TGTGCCATCAAAGAGGCTAGCGGTAACACAGATACGCAGTATTTT. It encodes CAIKEASGNTDTQYF.

V gene TRBV15 combines with J gene TRBJ1-5, with D uncertain. Germline V gene data show CDR1 as LNHNV and CDR2 as YYDKDF (reference sequence). CDR3 length equals 18 residues. V dropped 1 base and J dropped 5 bases, with 21 bases sitting between them. The CDR3 spells CATSRVKSLSEGYQPQHF. The CDR3 bases are TGTGCCACCAGCAGAGTCAAGAGCCTATCGGAGGGTTATCAGCCCCAGCATTTT.

This rearrangement joins TRBV23-1 to TRBJ2-7; tentatively, D is TRBD2 (5 bases). TRBV23-1 is filed as an ORF, its function uncertain. CDR3 length: 17 amino acids. Trimming pared 0 bases from V and 2 bases from J, leaving 17 bases between. The CDR3 sequence is CASSQSCLTGIPYEQYF. The CDR3 DNA reads as TGCGCCAGCAGTCAATCCTGCTTAACGGGGATCCCCTACGAGCAGTACTTC.

This rearrangement joins TRBV13 to TRBJ2-5; the match to TRBD2 covers 7 bases. Germline lookup yields CDR1 PRHDT and CDR2 FYEKMQ (reference sequence). The CDR3 has 15 amino acids. V was clipped by 1 base and J by 2 bases; unmatched bases: 4. The CDR3 reads CASSLEGTIQETQYF. CDR3 nucleotide sequence: TGTGCCAGCAGCTTAGAGGGGACTATACAAGAGACCCAGTACTTC.

CDR3 protein: CASSLSSTGIVGETQYF. CDR3 coding DNA: TGTGCCAGCAGCTTATCCAGTACAGGGATTGTCGGGGAGACCCAGTACTTC. The chain carries TRBV7-2 and TRBJ2-5, with a weak D call TRBD1 (6 bases). Germline assignment: CDR1 SGHTA and CDR2 FQGNSA. The CDR3 runs 17 residues. Trimming left V 2 bases short and J 5 bases short, with 21 bases between. The complete variable domain, with remaining parts taken from reference TRBV7-2 and TRBJ2-5, reads GAGVSQSPSNKVTEKGKDVELRCDPISGHTALYWYRQSLGQGLEFLIYFQGNSAPDKSGLPSDRFSAERTGGSVSTLTIQRTQQEDSAVYLCASSLSSTGIVGETQYFGPGTRLLVL.

The chain joins TRBV6-2 or TRBV6-3 to TRBJ1-2; a weak D match, TRBD1 (5 bases). CDR3 length: 13 amino acids. V was shortened by 2 bases and J by 4 bases, with 8 bases between the two germline ends. Germline-derived CDR1 and CDR2 are MNHEY and SVGEGT. The CDR3 DNA follows: TGTGCCAGCAGTTACGGACAACTCTATGGCTACACCTTC. Residues: CASSYGQLYGYTF.

V gene TRBV6-5 combines with J gene TRBJ2-2; no firm D call. Germline lookup yields CDR1 MNHEY and CDR2 SVGAGI. V was pared by 6 bases and J by 4 bases, with 6 bases between. The CDR3 is 12 residues long. The CDR3 DNA reads TGTGCCAGCAGGTGGAGCACCGGGGAGCTGTTTTTT. This codes for CASRWSTGELFF.